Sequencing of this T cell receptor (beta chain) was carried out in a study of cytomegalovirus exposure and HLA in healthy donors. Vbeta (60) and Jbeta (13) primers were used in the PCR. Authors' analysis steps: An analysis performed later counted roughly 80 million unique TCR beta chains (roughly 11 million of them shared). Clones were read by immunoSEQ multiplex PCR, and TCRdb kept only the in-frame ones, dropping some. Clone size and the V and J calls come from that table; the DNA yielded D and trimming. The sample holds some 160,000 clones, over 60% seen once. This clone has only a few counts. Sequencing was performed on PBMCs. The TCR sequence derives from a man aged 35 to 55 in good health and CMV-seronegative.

The CDR3 DNA follows: TGTGCCAGCAGCTACCGACAGGGGAGCGGCGCTGAAGCTTTCTTT. Amino acid sequence: CASSYRQGSGAEAFF. V gene TRBV7-8 combines with J gene TRBJ1-1, with 8 bases that match TRBD1. This CDR3 has 15 amino acids. J was trimmed by 6 bases and V by 4 bases; bases with no gene match: 10. In germline, CDR1 is SGHVS, CDR2 FQNEAQ.